This T cell receptor (beta chain) originates from a study of blood T cell repertoires in COVID-19. Study in general: The analysed material was cDNA or gDNA that came from T cells, B-cell-depleted T cells, or PBMCs.

In the original analysis: Cell counts per sample came from amplifying reference gene primers. Libraries were prepared by immunoSEQ multiplex PCR; TCRdb keeps only in-frame clonotypes and omits some of them. That table furnishes V, J and clone size, whereas the DNA furnished D and trimming. The table shows about 200,000 clones, with about four fifths occurring only once. This clone has more than one count but fewer than ten. V lost 7 bases and J lost 0, with 13 bases in between. The germline V gene has CDR1 SGHRS and CDR2 YFSETQ. This CDR3 has 14 amino acids. The gene calls are TRBV5-1 and TRBJ1-1, with a weak D call TRBD1 (6 bases). This TCR was recovered from a woman aged 70-85 years with active or convalescent COVID-19. Sequenced: peripheral blood. CDR3 region: CASHPGTLNTEAFF. The CDR3 DNA reads as TGCGCCAGCCACCCGGGGACACTGAACACTGAAGCTTTCTTT. Based on the CDR3 plus reference TRBV5-1 and TRBJ1-1, the full variable domain is KAGVTQTPRYLIKTRGQQVTLSCSPISGHRSVSWYQQTPGQGLQFLFEYFSETQRNKGNFPGRFSGRQFSNSRSEMNVSTLELGDSALYLCASHPGTLNTEAFFGQGTRLTVV.